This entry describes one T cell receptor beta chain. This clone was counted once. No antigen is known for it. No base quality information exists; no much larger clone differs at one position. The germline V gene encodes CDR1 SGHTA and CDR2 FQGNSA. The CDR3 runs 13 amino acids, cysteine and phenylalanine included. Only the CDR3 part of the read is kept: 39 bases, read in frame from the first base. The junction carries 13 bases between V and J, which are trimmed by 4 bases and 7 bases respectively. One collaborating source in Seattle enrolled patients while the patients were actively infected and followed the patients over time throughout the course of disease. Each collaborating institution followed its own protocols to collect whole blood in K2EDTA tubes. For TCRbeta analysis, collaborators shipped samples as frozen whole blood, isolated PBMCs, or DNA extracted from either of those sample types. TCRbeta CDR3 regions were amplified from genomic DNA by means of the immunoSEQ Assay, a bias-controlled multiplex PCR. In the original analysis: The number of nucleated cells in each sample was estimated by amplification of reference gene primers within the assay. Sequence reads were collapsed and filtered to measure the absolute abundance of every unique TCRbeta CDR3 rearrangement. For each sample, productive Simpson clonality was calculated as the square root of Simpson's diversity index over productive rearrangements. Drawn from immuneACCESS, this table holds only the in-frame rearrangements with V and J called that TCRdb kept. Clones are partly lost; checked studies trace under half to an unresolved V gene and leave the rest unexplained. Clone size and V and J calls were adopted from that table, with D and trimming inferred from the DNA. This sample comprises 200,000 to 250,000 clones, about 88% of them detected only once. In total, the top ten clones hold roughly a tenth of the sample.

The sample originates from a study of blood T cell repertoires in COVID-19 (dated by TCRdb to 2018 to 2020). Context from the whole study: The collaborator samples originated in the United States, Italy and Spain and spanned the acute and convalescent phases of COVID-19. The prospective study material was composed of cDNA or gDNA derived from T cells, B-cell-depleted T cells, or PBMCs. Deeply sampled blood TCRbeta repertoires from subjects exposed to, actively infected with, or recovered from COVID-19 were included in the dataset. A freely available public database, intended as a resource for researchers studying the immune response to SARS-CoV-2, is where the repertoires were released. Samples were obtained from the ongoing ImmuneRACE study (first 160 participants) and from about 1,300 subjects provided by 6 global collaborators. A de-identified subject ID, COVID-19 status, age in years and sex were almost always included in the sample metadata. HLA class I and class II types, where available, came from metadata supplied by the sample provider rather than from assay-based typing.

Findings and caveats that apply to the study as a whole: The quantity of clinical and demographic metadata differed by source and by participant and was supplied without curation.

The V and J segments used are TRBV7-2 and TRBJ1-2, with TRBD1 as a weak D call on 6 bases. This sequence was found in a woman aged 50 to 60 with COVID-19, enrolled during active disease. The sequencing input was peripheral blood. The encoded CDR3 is CASSSNRGGGYTF. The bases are TGTGCCAGCAGCTCTAATAGGGGGGGTGGCTACACCTTC.